A single sample gave rise to the 26 T cell receptor beta chains below, sequenced in a study of post-analysis software for immune sequencing data (dated by TCRdb to about 2015). The study at large found these results: Significantly higher frequencies in patients than in controls were found for a few TRBV segments, including TRBV5-6, TRBV5-1 and TRBV20-1.

Library generation was performed with PCR. Sequenced on an Illumina HiSeq 2500. To reduce PCR and sequencing biases, unique molecular identifiers were incorporated into the TCR beta cDNA libraries. The raw public reads went through TCRdb reprocessing: fastp at Q25, MiXCR clone calling, in-frame beta chains kept. Rows merge per CDR3 protein into single entries with the most common DNA and genes. Across this sample there are roughly 800,000 distinct CDR3 sequences, with more than 45% seen only once. The ten top clones hold 4.9% of the sample. These receptors are not linked to any known antigen. The specimen was blood. Receptor source: a girl aged 5-17 years with multiple sclerosis.

This chain joins TRBV6-5 and TRBJ2-7; D is possibly TRBD1 or TRBD2 (6 bases each). Germline CDR1 MNHEY, CDR2 SVGAGI. The CDR3 has 15 amino acids. Trimming removed 1 base from V and 7 bases from J, with 17 bases in between. CDR3 in DNA: TGTGCCAGCAGTTACTTGGGGGCCGCGGGGTCTGAGCAGTACTTC. Translated: CASSYLGAAGSEQYF.

This chain uses TRBV7-8 with TRBJ2-1; 8 bases agree with TRBD2. The CDR3 loop spans 21 amino acids. Losses at the gene ends were 4 bases for V and 3 bases for J; bases not matched to a gene: 23. Per germline, CDR1 SGHVS and CDR2 FQNEAQ. The CDR3 is CASSSDLLRLARDGGYNEQFF. In nucleotides, the CDR3 is TGTGCCAGCAGCTCCGACCTTTTGAGACTAGCGAGAGATGGTGGCTACAATGAGCAGTTCTTC.

This chain joins TRBV20-1 and TRBJ2-3; 12 bases line up with TRBD2. The CDR3 is made up of 17 amino acids. The ends lost 4 bases at V and 2 bases at J; junction bases unmatched: 10. Germline loops: CDR1 DFQATT, CDR2 SNEGSKA (reference sequence). The CDR3 protein is CSATRGTSGRTTDTQYF. In DNA form, the CDR3 reads TGCAGTGCTACCCGGGGAACTAGCGGGAGGACCACAGATACGCAGTATTTT.

This clonotype was observed a few times. The chain carries TRBV20-1 and TRBJ2-1; 8 bases are a match to TRBD2. The CDR3 spans 15 residues. Trimming cost V 3 bases and J 5 bases; bases outside gene matches: 9. Germline CDR1 is DFQATT and CDR2 is SNEGSKA (reference sequence). The CDR3: CSASPGLGTNNEQFF. The CDR3 DNA reads TGCAGTGCTAGCCCGGGACTAGGAACGAACAATGAGCAGTTCTTC.

The rearrangement links TRBV28 to TRBJ2-3; the D call may be TRBD1 or TRBD2 (5 bases each). The CDR3 has 13 residues. Trimming left V 11 bases short and J 0 bases short, with 12 bases between. The germline CDR1 and CDR2 sequences are MDHEN and SYDVKM. CDR3 nucleotides: TGTGCCTGGGGACCCGAGAGCACAGATACGCAGTATTTT. Residues: CAWGPESTDTQYF.

This chain connects TRBV5-1 to TRBJ2-4, with 9 bases identical to TRBD2. The J call may be incorrect, as the DNA end agrees better with TRBJ2-7. The CDR3 consists of 15 residues. CDR1 and CDR2 from the germline V gene are SGHRS and YFSETQ. The CDR3 DNA reads TGCGCCAGCAGCCTGGGCGCGGGAGGGCCGTTCGAGCAGTACTTC. Protein product: CASSLGAGGPFEQYF.

The chain links TRBV20-1 to TRBJ1-2, with no clear D. The CDR3 extends over 17 amino acids. Between the trimmed V and J ends, which lost 2 bases and 7 bases, there was a span of 26 bases. Germline-derived CDR1 and CDR2 are DFQATT and SNEGSKA (reference sequence). The CDR3 here is CSARTPMTIFKGCGYTF. Here the CDR3 DNA reads TGCAGTGCTAGAACCCCGATGACAATTTTCAAGGGATGTGGCTACACCTTC.

The chain combines TRBV4-3 with TRBJ2-7; D is undetermined. The V gene lost 0 bases and the J gene lost 0 bases, with 9 bases spanning the gap. The CDR3 contains 15 residues. Germline V CDR1 and CDR2: LGHNA, YSLEER. The CDR3 coding sequence is TGCGCCAGCAGCCAAGATTCAACAGACTCCTACGAGCAGTACTTC. Its translation is CASSQDSTDSYEQYF.

This clonotype was observed a handful of times. CDR3 coding DNA: TGTGCCATCAGTGAGTCGATCACTAGCGGGAGCACAGATACGCAGTATTTT. It yields the protein CAISESITSGSTDTQYF. The V gene is TRBV10-3, the J gene TRBJ2-3; 9 bases agree with TRBD2. V gave up 0 bases and J gave up 0 bases; unmatched junction bases: 4. There are 17 residues in the CDR3. Germline V gene lookup returns CDR1 ENHRY and CDR2 SYGVKD.

This clonotype has more than one count but fewer than ten. The chain is built from TRBV20-1 and TRBJ2-4, with a weak D call TRBD1 (6 bases). This CDR3 is built from 16 residues. CDR1 and CDR2 (germline): DFQATT, SNEGSKA (reference sequence). Trimming stripped 3 bases from V and 0 bases from J, with 15 bases between. In DNA form, the CDR3 reads TGCAGTGCTAGCGACATACAGGGATTAGCCAAAAACATTCAGTACTTC. Translating it yields CSASDIQGLAKNIQYF.

The chain employs TRBV6-2 or TRBV6-3 and TRBJ2-1; 9 nucleotides agree with TRBD1. Trimming removed 5 bases from V and 0 bases from J; junction bases left unmatched: 5. Germline CDR1 reads MNHEY; CDR2 reads SVGEGT. This CDR3 region has 16 residues. The CDR3 protein is CASSAQGASSYNEQFF. The CDR3 nucleotides read TGTGCCAGCAGTGCACAGGGGGCCAGCTCCTACAATGAGCAGTTCTTC.

This clonotype has more than one count but fewer than ten. The chain employs TRBV30 and TRBJ2-7; no definite D call. Germline V gene sequence: CDR1 GTSNPN, CDR2 SVGIG (reference sequence). V lost 2 bases and J lost 2, with 7 bases in between. CDR3 length: 12 amino acids. CDR3: CAWSNGPYEQYF. CDR3 sequence (DNA): TGTGCCTGGAGTAACGGACCCTACGAGCAGTACTTC.

This sequence joins TRBV9 and TRBJ2-3; D may be TRBD2 (5 bases). The germline CDR1 and CDR2 sequences are SGDLS and YYNGEE. V dropped 0 bases and J dropped 2 bases, with 13 bases sitting between them. The CDR3 loop spans 16 amino acids. The CDR3: CASSVGVGAATDTQYF. CDR3 nucleotide sequence: TGTGCCAGCAGCGTAGGAGTGGGAGCGGCCACAGATACGCAGTATTTT.

The chain carries TRBV6-6 and TRBJ2-7, with TRBD1 matching over 9 bases. Germline CDR1 is MNHNY and CDR2 is SVGAGI (reference sequence). J lost 6 bases, V lost 6 bases, and 12 bases had no gene match. CDR3 size: 15 residues. This CDR3 reads CASSSPGQGIVEQYF. In nucleotides, the CDR3 is TGTGCCAGCAGCTCGCCGGGACAGGGTATAGTCGAGCAGTACTTC.

This clonotype was seen once. The CDR3: CSVEEGASTDTQYF. The CDR3 DNA is TGCAGCGTTGAAGAAGGGGCTAGCACAGATACGCAGTATTTT. The chain carries TRBV29-1 and TRBJ2-3, with D maybe TRBD1 (5 bases). The germline gives CDR1 SQVTM, CDR2 ANQGSEA. The CDR3 is 14 residues long. V was cut by 0 bases and J by 0 bases, with 7 bases left in between.

This clonotype turned up a few times. The V gene is TRBV7-2, the J gene TRBJ2-1, with D perhaps TRBD1 or TRBD2 (5 bases each). Germline CDR1 is SGHTA and CDR2 is FQGNSA. The germline V and J ends were trimmed by 5 bases and 0 bases, with 17 bases remaining between them. The CDR3 totals 17 residues. For the CDR3, the DNA is TGTGCCAGCAGCCCGAGGGGCGGCCGGAGCTCCTACAATGAGCAGTTCTTC. It specifies CASSPRGGRSSYNEQFF.

The rearrangement links TRBV7-2 to TRBJ1-3; D unresolved. V lost 4 bases to trimming and J lost 0 bases, with 7 bases between them. The germline V gene has CDR1 SGHTA and CDR2 FQGNSA. The CDR3 runs 14 residues. Written as DNA, the CDR3 is TGTGCCAGCAGCTACAAGGGCTCTGGAAACACCATATATTTT. Translation gives CASSYKGSGNTIYF.

In its sample, this clonotype was seen a few times. This rearrangement joins TRBV3-1 to TRBJ2-1; no firm D call. Germline assignment: CDR1 LGHDT and CDR2 YNNKEL (reference sequence). Trimming removed 1 base at V and 10 bases at J, with 8 bases between. This CDR3 spans 12 amino acids. The CDR3 here is CASSQGSREQFF. In DNA, the CDR3 is TGTGCCAGCAGCCAAGGTAGTAGGGAGCAGTTCTTC.

This chain joins TRBV4-3 and TRBJ1-4; D call uncertain. Trimming took 4 bases from V and 8 from J, leaving 20 bases between them. The CDR3 loop spans 16 amino acids. The germline V gene encodes CDR1 LGHNA and CDR2 YSLEER. CDR3 DNA sequence: TGCGCCAGCAGCCGCGCGGCGGGCGCAGTTGACGAAAAACTGTTTTTT. This codes for CASSRAAGAVDEKLFF.

The chain employs TRBV21-1 and TRBJ2-7. TRBV21-1 is given as a pseudogene. This CDR3 spans 16 amino acids. The chain's CDR3 is CASSNTAGTSSYEQYF. CDR3 DNA sequence: TGTGCCAGCAGCAATACAGCAGGTACCAGCTCCTACGAGCAGTACTTC.

This clonotype was observed a few times. One end of the junction is discordant with germline, which a read error may explain. The chain combines TRBV6-8 with TRBJ2-3; no clear D. There are 13 residues in the CDR3. The germline V gene encodes CDR1 MNHGY and CDR2 SAAAGT. CDR3 nucleotides: TGTGCCAGCAGTAACTCACCCTGGACCCCGCAGTATTTT. Protein sequence: CASSNSPWTPQYF.

The chain carries TRBV20-1 and TRBJ1-2; 11 nucleotides agree with TRBD1. Germline V CDR1 and CDR2: DFQATT, SNEGSKA (reference sequence). CDR3 length: 15 residues. Losses at the gene ends were 1 base for V and 5 bases for J; bases not matched to a gene: 6. The chain's CDR3 is CSARVGQGARYGYTF. The CDR3 DNA is TGCAGTGCTAGAGTAGGACAGGGGGCACGATATGGCTACACCTTC.

This clonotype appeared a few times. The rearrangement uses TRBV20-1 and TRBJ2-7; D unresolved. The V gene lost 1 base and the J gene lost 3 bases, with 7 bases spanning the gap. The CDR3 contains 12 residues. Germline assignment: CDR1 DFQATT and CDR2 SNEGSKA (reference sequence). This CDR3 reads CSARGSDYEQYF. The CDR3 DNA sequence: TGCAGTGCTAGAGGATCGGACTACGAGCAGTACTTC.

The table lists this clonotype with a few counts. The chain combines TRBV20-1 with TRBJ2-5; TRBD2 agrees at 8 bases. V was clipped by 0 bases and J by 11 bases; unmatched bases: 17. Per the germline V gene, CDR1 is DFQATT and CDR2 is SNEGSKA (reference sequence). This CDR3 is 16 amino acids long. The CDR3 protein is CSARDVGGRRPQEQYF. The CDR3 DNA is TGCAGTGCTAGAGATGTAGGCGGGAGGAGGCCACAAGAGCAGTACTTC.

The rearrangement links TRBV7-3 to TRBJ1-5, with D unresolved. This CDR3 has 11 residues. V was pared by 8 bases and J by 11 bases, with 13 bases between. Germline V gene sequence: CDR1 SGHTA, CDR2 FQGTGA. DNA of the CDR3: TGTGCCAGCGGACCCCCGGTAGCCCAGCATTTT. It translates to CASGPPVAQHF.

This clonotype was counted a few times. This chain joins TRBV28 and TRBJ2-7, with D maybe TRBD1 (5 bases). The germline V and J ends were trimmed by 3 bases and 4 bases, with 13 bases remaining between them. The CDR3 extends over 14 amino acids. In germline, CDR1 is MDHEN, CDR2 SYDVKM. The CDR3 spells CASSFPTVPYEQYF. The CDR3 DNA sequence: TGTGCCAGCAGTTTTCCGACAGTTCCTTACGAGCAGTACTTC.